The 6 T cell receptor beta chains listed next were all sequenced from one sample in a study of blood T cell repertoires in COVID-19. Here immunoSEQ multiplex PCR was the method, and the copy in TCRdb shows in-frame clones only, minus some. The sample includes fewer than 200,000 clones, 87% seen only once; the top ten take 20% to 25%. Sequencing input: peripheral blood. The receptors here all came from a man between 60 and 70 years old with active or convalescent COVID-19.

The CDR3 DNA is TGTGCCAGCAGTCAACAGGGAGGGAATCAGCCCCAGCATTTT. Residues: CASSQQGGNQPQHF. This sequence joins TRBV2 and TRBJ1-5; D may be TRBD1 (6 bases). V was cut by 5 bases and J by 4 bases, with 12 bases left in between. The CDR3 loop spans 14 amino acids. The germline gives CDR1 SNHLY, CDR2 FYNNEI.

The CDR3 nucleotides are TGCGCCAGCAGCGGACAGGGATTATCTCACCGGCGAGGCTACACCTTC. Translating gives CASSGQGLSHRRGYTF. J is TRBJ1-2 and V is TRBV23-1; 8 bases align to TRBD1. TRBV23-1 counts as an open reading frame of uncertain function. This CDR3 has 16 amino acids. With V trimmed by 6 bases and J by 8 bases, 17 bases remained unmatched.

The gene calls are TRBV5-6 and TRBJ2-2; perhaps TRBD1 as D (5 bases). The CDR3 runs to 15 residues. Germline V lookup: CDR1 SGHDT, CDR2 YYEEEE. The ends were cut back, 1 base at V and 6 bases at J, with 13 bases in the middle. The CDR3 DNA reads as TGTGCCAGCAGCTTGAGGCCAGGGAAGGCCGGGGAGCTGTTTTTT. Its protein is CASSLRPGKAGELFF.

The chain carries TRBV12-5 and TRBJ1-2; D is unresolved. Trimming shortened V by 7 bases and J by 1 base, and 16 bases separated the two germline ends. Germline CDR1 LGHNT, CDR2 FRNRAP. The CDR3 runs 15 residues. CDR3 protein: CASAQRLRINYGYTF. CDR3 nucleotide sequence: TGTGCTAGTGCCCAACGGTTGAGGATTAACTATGGCTACACCTTC. Full variable domain (outside the CDR3, taken from reference TRBV12-5 and TRBJ1-2): DARVTQTPRHKVTEMGQEVTMRCQPILGHNTVFWYRQTMMQGLELLAYFRNRAPLDDSGMPKDRFSAEMPDATLATLKIQPSEPRDSAVYFCASAQRLRINYGYTFGSGTRLTVV.

This clone has only a few counts. In the same sample, other DNA sequences code for this CDR3. The rearrangement links TRBV5-1 to TRBJ1-2, with 10 bases aligning to TRBD1. Losses at the gene ends were 0 bases for V and 8 bases for J; bases not matched to a gene: 4. Germline assignment: CDR1 SGHRS and CDR2 YFSETQ. There are 14 residues in the CDR3. This chain's CDR3 is CASSLGQGARGYTF. CDR3 nucleotides: TGCGCCAGCAGCTTGGGACAGGGGGCGCGAGGCTACACCTTC.

The J gene is TRBJ1-1, the V gene TRBV4-2; D perhaps matches TRBD1 (6 bases). Trimming removed 2 bases from V and 2 bases from J, with 12 bases in between. The germline CDR1 and CDR2 sequences are LGHNA and YNFKEQ. The CDR3 loop spans 15 amino acids. The CDR3: CASSQPQGHNTEAFF. The DNA of the CDR3 is TGTGCCAGCAGCCAACCCCAGGGACACAACACTGAAGCTTTCTTT.